Listed below are T cell receptor beta chains from one sample, sequenced in a study of beta chain features in type 1 diabetes. Sequencing was performed with immunoSEQ multiplex PCR; in TCRdb, only in-frame clones are kept and a portion is missing. Here the sample spans 300,000 to 350,000 clones, 7% to 9% being singletons. Sequenced: central memory CD4+ T cells from blood. Source of these receptors: a woman between 18 and 30 years old in good health. Both conserved end residues are part of each CDR3. A D gene is named only where the DNA matches it firmly. Clone size appears in some rows only: once, few, many, or a class for an expanded clone.

CASSLVLSDGYTF TGTGCCAGCAGCTTAGTTCTGTCGGATGGCTACACCTTC TRBJ1-2 TRBV7-2 . few
CASSFGLTIVNEQFF TGTGCCAGCAGCTTTGGGCTGACCATCGTCAATGAGCAGTTCTTC TRBJ2-1 TRBV5-4 . .
CASSVDLGGHNEQFF TGTGCCAGCAGCGTCGACTTGGGGGGACACAATGAGCAGTTCTTC TRBJ2-1 TRBV7-2 . many
CASSLLDTQYF TGTGCCAGCAGCTTACTGGATACGCAGTATTTT TRBJ2-3 TRBV7-2 . .
CASSWSSRTDTQYF TGTGCCAGCAGTTGGTCGTCAAGAACAGATACGCAGTATTTT TRBJ2-3 TRBV5-6 . few
CASSYWVAGRETEAFF TGTGCCAGCAGTTATTGGGTGGCAGGGCGGGAAACTGAAGCTTTCTTT TRBJ1-1 TRBV6-5 . .
CASSFSSSGGNNEQFF TGTGCCAGCAGCTTCTCTTCTAGCGGGGGGAACAATGAGCAGTTCTTC TRBJ2-1 TRBV7-2 TRBD2 .
CASRPNRQGTYEQYF TGTGCCAGCAGACCCAATCGACAGGGCACCTACGAGCAGTACTTC TRBJ2-7 TRBV27 TRBD1 few
CASSAWGGANEKLFF TGCGCCAGCAGTGCTTGGGGCGGCGCTAATGAAAAACTGTTTTTT TRBJ1-4 TRBV23-1 . many
CASRSSQETQYF TGTGCCAGCCGGAGTTCCCAAGAGACCCAGTACTTC TRBJ2-5 TRBV28 . .
CASSLVTSGKETQYF TGCGCCAGCAGCTTGGTTACCAGCGGGAAAGAGACCCAGTACTTC TRBJ2-5 TRBV5-1 TRBD2 .
CASSTSGRDYEQYF TGTGCCAGCAGCACTAGCGGGAGGGACTACGAGCAGTACTTC TRBJ2-7 TRBV21-1 . many
CASSIRDIYNEQFF TGTGCCAGTAGTATAAGGGACATATACAATGAGCAGTTCTTC TRBJ2-1 TRBV19 . .
CASSLSQDFTEAFF TGTGCCAGCAGTTTATCTCAGGACTTCACTGAAGCTTTCTTT TRBJ1-1 TRBV28 . few
CATNRKKNNEQFF TGTGCCACCAACCGAAAGAAGAACAATGAGCAGTTCTTC TRBJ2-1 TRBV15 . few